The rows below give T cell receptor beta chains drawn from one sample of a study of blood T cell repertoires in COVID-19. TCRdb keeps only in-frame clones here, not all; method: immunoSEQ multiplex PCR. Among over 600,000 clones listed, approximately 90% were seen once. Sequenced input: peripheral blood. Every receptor here comes from a woman younger than 30 with acute or convalescent COVID-19. Both conserved end residues are part of each CDR3. Each record gives: clone size, D gene, V gene, J gene, CDR3 protein, CDR3 DNA. The D gene is left open where the match is weak. A clone size is listed for some rows: how often the clone was seen (once, few, many), or a class if it is expanded.

>-|-|TRBV5-6|TRBJ2-1
CASSLGGWDNEQFF
TGTGCCAGCAGCTTGGGAGGGTGGGACAATGAGCAGTTCTTC
>-|-|TRBV27|TRBJ2-7
CASTPWGGRGRVNEQYF
TGTGCCAGCACCCCATGGGGGGGCAGGGGGCGAGTTAACGAGCAGTACTTC
>-|TRBD2|TRBV7-9|TRBJ2-5
CASSLASGGSETQYF
TGTGCCAGCAGCTTAGCTAGCGGGGGGAGTGAGACCCAGTACTTC
>-|TRBD1|TRBV6-1|TRBJ1-1
CASSEPTGLGAFF
TGTGCCAGCAGTGAACCGACAGGGTTGGGTGCTTTCTTT
>-|TRBD1|TRBV18|TRBJ1-2
CASSPGTEKYGYTF
TGTGCCAGCTCACCTGGGACAGAGAAGTATGGCTACACCTTC
>-|-|TRBV6-5|TRBJ2-3
CASSYVAATTDTQYF
TGTGCCAGCAGTTACGTGGCGGCTACCACAGATACGCAGTATTTT
>-|-|TRBV27|TRBJ1-2
CASGLGSRGKGYTF
TGTGCCAGCGGGTTAGGTTCTCGGGGTAAAGGCTACACCTTC
>-|-|TRBV15|TRBJ2-5
CATSTQETQYF
TGTGCCACCAGCACGCAAGAGACCCAGTACTTC
>once|-|TRBV7-6|TRBJ1-4
CASSLEWREKLFF
TGTGCCAGCAGCTTAGAGTGGAGGGAAAAACTGTTTTTT
>few|-|TRBV9|TRBJ1-2
CASSVARGLNYGYTF
TGTGCCAGCAGCGTAGCTCGGGGGTTGAACTATGGCTACACCTTC
>few|-|TRBV6-4|TRBJ1-1
CASSPRDSNTEAFF
TGTGCCAGCAGCCCCCGGGATTCAAACACTGAAGCTTTCTTT
>-|TRBD1|TRBV7-2|TRBJ2-1
CASSLAKTGARDYNEQFF
TGTGCCAGCAGCTTAGCTAAAACAGGGGCCAGAGACTACAATGAGCAGTTCTTC
>few|TRBD2|TRBV6-2/TRBV6-3|TRBJ2-7
CASSYTSGTSGAEVYEQYF
TGTGCCAGCAGTTACACCTCCGGGACTAGCGGGGCCGAAGTCTACGAGCAGTACTTC
>-|-|TRBV6-5|TRBJ1-1
CASSYGGVTEAFF
TGTGCCAGCAGTTATGGGGGGGTCACTGAAGCTTTCTTT
>-|TRBD2|TRBV4-1|TRBJ2-3
CASSQDLAGGPDTQYF
TGCGCCAGCAGCCAAGATCTAGCGGGGGGTCCAGATACGCAGTATTTT
>-|TRBD1|TRBV6-5|TRBJ1-2
CASSYGGTDAGYTF
TGTGCCAGCAGTTACGGGGGGACAGACGCTGGCTACACCTTC
>-|-|TRBV28|TRBJ1-1
CASSPHRDLNTEAFF
TGTGCCAGCAGCCCTCACAGGGACCTGAACACTGAAGCTTTCTTT
>once|TRBD2|TRBV6-5|TRBJ2-3
CASSPPRGFTDTQYF
TGTGCCAGCAGTCCCCCGCGGGGGTTCACAGATACGCAGTATTTT
>-|TRBD1|TRBV4-3|TRBJ1-1
CASSRRTGSGDTEAFF
TGCGCCAGCAGCCGAAGGACAGGGTCTGGGGACACTGAAGCTTTCTTT
>few|-|TRBV24-1|TRBJ2-3
CATSDPTTTDTQYF
TGTGCCACCAGTGACCCGACAACCACAGATACGCAGTATTTT
>-|-|TRBV7-9|TRBJ1-1
CASSSGANQPTEAFF
TGTGCCAGCAGCTCGGGAGCGAACCAACCCACTGAAGCTTTCTTT
>-|-|TRBV19|TRBJ1-2
CASSNGQPLINYGYTF
TGTGCCAGTAGTAACGGACAGCCTCTCATTAACTATGGCTACACCTTC
>-|TRBD1|TRBV11-1|TRBJ2-7
CASSSGQGYEQYF
TGTGCCAGCAGCTCCGGACAGGGCTACGAGCAGTACTTC
>-|TRBD1|TRBV28|TRBJ1-1
CASSFRGRGAFF
TGTGCCAGCAGTTTTAGGGGCAGGGGGGCTTTCTTT
>-|-|TRBV12-3/TRBV12-4|TRBJ1-6
CASSSNSPLHF
TGTGCCAGCAGCAGTAATTCACCCCTCCACTTT